The 24 T cell receptor beta chains listed next were all sequenced from one sample in a study of blood T cell repertoires in COVID-19. Generated by immunoSEQ multiplex PCR, the TCRdb table keeps only in-frame clones and is missing some. This table has roughly 100,000 clones, about 89% appearing once. Sequencing used peripheral blood. The receptors derive from a human donor in a cohort sampled during active COVID-19.

The chain is built from TRBV2 and TRBJ2-3, with D possibly TRBD2 on 5 matching bases. V lost 10 bases, J lost 4 bases, and 36 bases lay in between. Germline CDR1 SNHLY, CDR2 FYNNEI. CDR3 size: 20 residues. The CDR3 region is CATALIEDKLELFPPDTQYF. DNA of the CDR3: TGTGCCACCGCTCTCATCGAGGATAAACTAGAACTATTCCCCCCAGATACGCAGTATTTT.

The rearrangement uses TRBV27 and TRBJ1-1; 7 bases line up with TRBD1. This CDR3 has 15 amino acids. J lost 4 bases, V lost 4 bases, and 9 bases had no gene match. CDR1 and CDR2 (germline): MNHEY, SMNVEV (reference sequence). The CDR3 DNA follows: TGTGCCAGCAGTTCCCCCCACAGGGGAGGCACTGAAGCTTTCTTT. Its translation: CASSSPHRGGTEAFF.

The chain couples TRBV28 to TRBJ2-7; D not resolved. CDR3 length: 14 residues. Germline V gives CDR1 MDHEN, CDR2 SYDVKM. Deletions cut 5 bases from V and 2 bases from J, with 13 bases between. CDR3 loop: CASSTQQSTYEQYF. DNA of the CDR3: TGTGCCAGCAGTACCCAACAGTCCACCTACGAGCAGTACTTC.

The V and J genes are TRBV10-1 and TRBJ2-7, with TRBD2 matching over 13 bases. V was clipped by 6 bases and J by 10 bases; unmatched bases: 6. The germline V gene has CDR1 WNHNN and CDR2 SYGVQD (reference sequence). The CDR3 has 13 amino acids. CDR3 protein: CASSLTSGRAQYF. DNA for the CDR3: TGCGCCAGCAGCCTCACTAGCGGGAGGGCCCAGTACTTC.

V is TRBV15 and J is TRBJ1-1; perhaps TRBD1 as D (5 bases). CDR1 and CDR2 from the germline V gene are LNHNV and YYDKDF (reference sequence). Deletions cut 3 bases from V and 4 bases from J, with 21 bases between. This CDR3 contains 17 residues. In nucleotides, the CDR3 is TGTGCCACCAGCAGGCCGACAGATACCCACAGTGGCACTGAAGCTTTCTTT. This codes for CATSRPTDTHSGTEAFF. The variable domain in full, with the rest retrieved from reference TRBV15 and TRBJ1-1, is DAMVIQNPRYQVTQFGKPVTLSCSQTLNHNVMYWYQQKSSQAPKLLFHYYDKDFNNEADTPDNFQSRRPNTSFCFLDIRSPGLGDTAMYLCATSRPTDTHSGTEAFFGQGTRLTVV.

V is TRBV12-5 and J is TRBJ2-1; TRBD1 might be the D (6 bases). Germline V CDR1 and CDR2: LGHNT, FRNRAP. The CDR3 is made up of 12 amino acids. Trimming removed 5 bases at V and 9 bases at J, with 11 bases between. DNA for the CDR3: TGTGCTAGTGGTAACAGGGCCAGTGAGCAGTTCTTC. This gives the protein CASGNRASEQFF.

The chain recombines TRBV5-1 with TRBJ2-1; D might be TRBD1 (5 bases). In germline, CDR1 is SGHRS, CDR2 YFSETQ. The CDR3 is made up of 16 amino acids. The V and J ends lost 0 bases and 5 bases respectively, with 15 bases between them. CDR3 in DNA: TGCGCCAGCAGCTTGGTTTATAGGGGCCAGGACAATGAGCAGTTCTTC. Amino acids: CASSLVYRGQDNEQFF. The whole variable domain, filled in from reference TRBV5-1 and TRBJ2-1, reads KAGVTQTPRYLIKTRGQQVTLSCSPISGHRSVSWYQQTPGQGLQFLFEYFSETQRNKGNFPGRFSGRQFSNSRSEMNVSTLELGDSALYLCASSLVYRGQDNEQFFGPGTRLTVL.

The chain has TRBV28 and TRBJ1-4; possible D gene TRBD1, 6 bases. The V and J ends lost 1 base and 14 bases respectively, with 14 bases between them. Germline CDR1 is MDHEN and CDR2 is SYDVKM. This CDR3 is 13 amino acids long. Here the CDR3 reads CASSLYEGDLLFF. CDR3 nucleotide sequence: TGTGCCAGCAGTTTATACGAGGGGGACCTCCTGTTTTTT.

This chain joins TRBV15 and TRBJ1-4, with 9 positions matching TRBD1. CDR1 is LNHNV, CDR2 YYDKDF, per germline (reference sequence). The CDR3 loop spans 15 amino acids. V lost 3 bases to trimming and J lost 7 bases; unmatched junction nucleotides: 6. In nucleotides, the CDR3 is TGTGCCACCAGCAGTCGAGGGACAGGGTTTGAAAAACTGTTTTTT. Its protein is CATSSRGTGFEKLFF.

The V gene is TRBV10-2, the J gene TRBJ2-5; unclear D gene. This CDR3 contains 15 residues. Between the trimmed V and J ends, which lost 2 bases and 2 bases, there was a span of 12 bases. In germline, CDR1 is WSHSY, CDR2 SAAADI. CDR3 in DNA: TGCGCCAGCAGTGAGGGTGTGGGCGTACAAGAGACCCAGTACTTC. It codes for CASSEGVGVQETQYF.

This clone appeared a single time. The chain has TRBV10-1 and TRBJ2-3; 10 positions match TRBD1. The CDR3 runs to 16 residues. The ends lost 2 bases at V and 5 bases at J; junction bases unmatched: 7. Germline-derived CDR1 and CDR2 are WNHNN and SYGVQD (reference sequence). The DNA of the CDR3 is TGCGCCAGCAGTGAGGAGTTCGGGACAGGGGAAGATACGCAGTATTTT. Its translation: CASSEEFGTGEDTQYF.

This clone occurred a few times. DNA of the CDR3: TGCAGCGGGAACTACAGGGCTTCGAACACTGAAGCTTTCTTT. This gives the protein CSGNYRASNTEAFF. This sequence joins TRBV29-1 and TRBJ1-1; D is possibly TRBD1 (6 bases). The ends were cut back, 7 bases at V and 1 base at J, with 16 bases in the middle. Germline V gives CDR1 SQVTM, CDR2 ANQGSEA. This CDR3 has 14 residues.

This chain connects TRBV19 to TRBJ2-5; a weak D match, TRBD2 (5 bases). CDR3 length: 15 residues. V dropped 8 bases and J dropped 5 bases, with 21 bases sitting between them. The germline V gene encodes CDR1 LNHDA and CDR2 SQIVND (reference sequence). The CDR3 here is CASRPPGVSEETQYF. The CDR3 DNA reads TGTGCCAGTCGCCCGCCCGGGGTCAGCGAGGAGACCCAGTACTTC.

The chain is built from TRBV5-4 and TRBJ1-1; tentative D call: TRBD1 (5 bases). Between the trimmed V and J ends, which lost 4 bases and 3 bases, there was a span of 16 bases. In germline, CDR1 is SGHNT, CDR2 YYREEE (reference sequence). There are 15 residues in the CDR3. Here the CDR3 reads CASSQLNRRDTEAFF. The CDR3 DNA sequence: TGTGCCAGCAGCCAGCTGAACAGGAGGGACACTGAAGCTTTCTTT.

This chain connects TRBV7-2 to TRBJ2-2; 9 bases are a match to TRBD2. Trimming cost V 4 bases and J 6 bases; bases outside gene matches: 3. This CDR3 is 14 amino acids long. CDR1 and CDR2 (germline): SGHTA, FQGNSA. The CDR3 region is CASSSVAGAGELFF. For the CDR3, the DNA is TGTGCCAGCAGCTCCGTAGCGGGAGCCGGGGAGCTGTTTTTT.

The rearrangement uses TRBV27 and TRBJ2-7; D gene ambiguous. Trimming left V 5 bases short and J 6 bases short, with 20 bases between. The CDR3 runs to 15 residues. Looked up from germline, CDR1 is MNHEY and CDR2 is SMNVEV (reference sequence). The CDR3 protein is CASSPSGPPHSEQYF. The CDR3 DNA is TGTGCCAGCAGTCCCTCTGGGCCACCTCATTCCGAGCAGTACTTC.

J is TRBJ1-2 and V is TRBV4-2; D perhaps matches TRBD1 (5 bases). The germline gives CDR1 LGHNA, CDR2 YNFKEQ. The length of the CDR3 is 13 residues. Trimming took 1 base from V and 7 from J, leaving 10 bases between them. CDR3 sequence (DNA): TGTGCCAGCAGCCAAGCCAGGGAAGGTGGCTACACCTTC. Amino acids: CASSQAREGGYTF.

This chain uses TRBV19 with TRBJ1-4; TRBD1 aligns across 8 bases. Germline V gene data show CDR1 as LNHDA and CDR2 as SQIVND (reference sequence). The V and J ends lost 7 bases and 8 bases, in that order; junction bases with no gene match: 9. The CDR3 spans 14 residues. The CDR3 region is CASTVTGGGEKLFF. In nucleotides, the CDR3 is TGTGCCAGTACCGTCACAGGGGGGGGAGAAAAACTGTTTTTT.

The chain employs TRBV9 and TRBJ2-1, with 8 nucleotides matching TRBD1. Germline trimming cut 4 bases from V and 1 base from J; bases unmatched to any gene: 4. Germline loops: CDR1 SGDLS, CDR2 YYNGEE. This CDR3 has 15 amino acids. CDR3 nucleotide sequence: TGTGCCAGCAGCACCGGACAGGGATCCTACAATGAGCAGTTCTTC. Its protein is CASSTGQGSYNEQFF.

V usage is TRBV28 and J usage is TRBJ2-1; TRBD1 aligns across 8 bases. The V gene's germline CDR1 is MDHEN and CDR2 SYDVKM. V trimming: 7 bases; J trimming: 15 bases; junction bases outside the gene matches: 11. The CDR3 contains 12 residues. The CDR3, as DNA: TGTGCCAGCATCACCACAGGGGGTGAATTGTTCTTC. Its translation: CASITTGGELFF.

This chain uses TRBV27 with TRBJ1-4, with D uncertain. There are 13 residues in the CDR3. V was clipped by 7 bases and J by 8 bases, with 14 bases between them. Germline V lookup: CDR1 MNHEY, CDR2 SMNVEV (reference sequence). In DNA, the CDR3 is TGTGCCAGCAATCCCGGGGTGGGAGAAAAACTGTTTTTT. It is translated as CASNPGVGEKLFF.

The J gene is TRBJ2-7, the V gene TRBV5-1; 7 bases fit TRBD1. This CDR3 region has 15 residues. Germline V gene lookup returns CDR1 SGHRS and CDR2 YFSETQ. V dropped 4 bases and J dropped 0; count of bases not matched to a gene: 7. The CDR3 DNA reads TGCGCCAGCAGCACCGGACAGGTTGGCTCCTACGAGCAGTACTTC. Translation gives CASSTGQVGSYEQYF.

By share, this clone counts as medium-sized. This chain links TRBV15 with TRBJ2-7; 8 positions match TRBD2. From germline, CDR1 is LNHNV and CDR2 YYDKDF (reference sequence). The ends lost 5 bases at V and 1 base at J; junction bases unmatched: 22. This CDR3 comprises 20 residues. This CDR3 reads CATSLRGGQALTRGSYEQYF. CDR3 nucleotides: TGTGCCACCAGCCTCCGGGGGGGGCAGGCACTAACCAGAGGGTCCTACGAGCAGTACTTC.

The V and J genes are TRBV7-8 and TRBJ2-3, with a possible D match to TRBD2 (5 bases). The CDR3 has 13 amino acids. Germline-derived CDR1 and CDR2 are SGHVS and FQNEAQ. Trimming pared 0 bases from V and 6 bases from J, leaving 7 bases between. The CDR3 DNA is TGTGCCAGCAGCTTAGCCCGCGGGGATACGCAGTATTTT. It codes for CASSLARGDTQYF. Drawing the rest from reference TRBV7-8 and TRBJ2-3, the complete variable domain is GAGVSQSPRYKVAKRGQDVALRCDPISGHVSLFWYQQALGQGPEFLTYFQNEAQLDKSGLPSDRFFAERPEGSVSTLKIQRTQQEDSAVYLCASSLARGDTQYFGPGTRLTVL.